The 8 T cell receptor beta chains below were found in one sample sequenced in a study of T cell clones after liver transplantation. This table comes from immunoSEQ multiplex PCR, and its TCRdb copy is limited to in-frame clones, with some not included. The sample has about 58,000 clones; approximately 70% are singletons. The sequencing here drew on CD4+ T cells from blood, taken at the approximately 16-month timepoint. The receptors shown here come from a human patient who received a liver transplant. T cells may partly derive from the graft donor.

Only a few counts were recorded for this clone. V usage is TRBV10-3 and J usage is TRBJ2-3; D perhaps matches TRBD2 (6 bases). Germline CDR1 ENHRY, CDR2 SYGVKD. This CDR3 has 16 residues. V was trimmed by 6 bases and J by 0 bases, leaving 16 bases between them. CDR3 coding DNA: TGTGCCATCAGCGATCTGCTAGCGACTAGCACAGATACGCAGTATTTT. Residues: CAISDLLATSTDTQYF.

CDR3 region: CAIQSQGGGTEAFF. CDR3 bases: TGTGCCATACAAAGTCAGGGAGGTGGCACTGAAGCTTTCTTT. The chain recombines TRBV10-3 with TRBJ1-1; a weak D match, TRBD1 (5 bases). The germline gives CDR1 ENHRY, CDR2 SYGVKD. The CDR3 consists of 14 residues. The V gene lost 9 bases and the J gene lost 4 bases, with 18 bases spanning the gap.

The CDR3 sequence: CASKEDRKPNEKLFF. The CDR3 DNA follows: TGTGCCAGCAAGGAGGACCGGAAACCTAATGAAAAACTGTTTTTT. V is TRBV2 and J is TRBJ1-4; D remains ambiguous. V lost 7 bases and J lost 3, with 15 bases in between. Germline assignment: CDR1 SNHLY and CDR2 FYNNEI. This CDR3 has 15 amino acids.

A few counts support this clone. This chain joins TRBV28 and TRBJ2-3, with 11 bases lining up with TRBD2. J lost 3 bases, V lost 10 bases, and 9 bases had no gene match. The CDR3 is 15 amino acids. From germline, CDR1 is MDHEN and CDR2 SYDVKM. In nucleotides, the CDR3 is TGTGCCACCTTCGGGCTAGCGGGGGGAACAGATACGCAGTATTTT. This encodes CATFGLAGGTDTQYF.

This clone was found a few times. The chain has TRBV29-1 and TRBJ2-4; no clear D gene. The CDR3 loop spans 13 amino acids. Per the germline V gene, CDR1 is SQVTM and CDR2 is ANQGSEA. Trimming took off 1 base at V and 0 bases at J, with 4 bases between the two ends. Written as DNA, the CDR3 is TGCAGCGTTGAAGGGTTAGCCAAAAACATTCAGTACTTC. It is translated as CSVEGLAKNIQYF.

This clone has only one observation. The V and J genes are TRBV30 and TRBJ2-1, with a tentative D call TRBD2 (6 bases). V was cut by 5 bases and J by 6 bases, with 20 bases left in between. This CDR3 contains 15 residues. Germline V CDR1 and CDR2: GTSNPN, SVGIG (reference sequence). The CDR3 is CAWSRDFKGANEQFF. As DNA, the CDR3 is TGTGCCTGGTCCCGGGACTTCAAAGGGGCCAATGAGCAGTTCTTC.

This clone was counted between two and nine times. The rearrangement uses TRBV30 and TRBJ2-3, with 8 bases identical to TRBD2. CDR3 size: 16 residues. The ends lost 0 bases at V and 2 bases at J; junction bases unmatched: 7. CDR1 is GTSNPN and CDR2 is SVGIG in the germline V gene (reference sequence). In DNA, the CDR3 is TGTGCCTGGAGTGTACTTAGCGGGACGTACACAGATACGCAGTATTTT. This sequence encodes CAWSVLSGTYTDTQYF.

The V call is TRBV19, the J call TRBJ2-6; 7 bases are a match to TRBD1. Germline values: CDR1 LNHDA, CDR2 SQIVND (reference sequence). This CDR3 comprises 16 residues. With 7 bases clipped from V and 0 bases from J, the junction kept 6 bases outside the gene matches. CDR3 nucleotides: TGTGCCAGTACCCGAGGGGGCTTCTCTGGGGCCAACGTCCTGACTTTC. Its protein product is CASTRGGFSGANVLTF.